These 7 T cell receptor beta chains were sequenced from one sample in a study of early T cells in non-severe SARS-CoV-2 infection. One entry per CDR3 protein results from TCRdb running MiXCR on the 5' RACE reads. The sample consists of around 81,000 distinct CDR3 sequences, around 15% of them appearing once. Sequencing was carried out using whole blood. These TCRs come from an adult who was a healthcare worker with PCR-confirmed SARS-CoV-2 infection or an uninfected control (not recorded which).

V gene TRBV28 combines with J gene TRBJ2-4; TRBD2 is a possible D gene (6 bases). This CDR3 contains 14 residues. Germline CDR1 MDHEN, CDR2 SYDVKM. V shed 2 bases and J shed 8 bases, with 13 bases lying between them. In DNA form, the CDR3 reads TGTGCCAGCAGTTTAGAACTAGCCGGAGACATTCAGTACTTC. Translation gives CASSLELAGDIQYF.

The sample holds a few counts of this clonotype. This chain connects TRBV6-4 to TRBJ2-1, with D unresolved. Germline V CDR1 and CDR2: MRHNA, SNTAGT. V lost 0 bases and J lost 0, with 12 bases in between. The length of the CDR3 is 17 residues. The CDR3 coding sequence is TGTGCCAGCAGTGACTCGGCCGGGTCGGGCTCCTACAATGAGCAGTTCTTC. Its protein product is CASSDSAGSGSYNEQFF.

V usage is TRBV27 and J usage is TRBJ1-6, with D uncertain. The V end lost 0 bases, the J end lost 10 bases, and 7 bases lay between the germline ends. The CDR3 is 13 amino acids. CDR1 and CDR2 (germline): MNHEY, SMNVEV (reference sequence). The CDR3 is CASSLSWRSPLHF. The CDR3 DNA sequence: TGTGCCAGCAGTTTATCGTGGAGATCACCCCTCCACTTT.

This clonotype was detected once. The rearrangement links TRBV7-2 to TRBJ2-3; 12 bases agree with TRBD2. Germline assignment: CDR1 SGHTA and CDR2 FQGNSA. J was trimmed by 15 bases and V by 5 bases; bases with no gene match: 15. The CDR3 runs to 15 residues. The CDR3 sequence is CASSPRLAGASRQYF. The CDR3 nucleotides are TGTGCCAGCAGCCCAAGACTAGCGGGGGCCAGTCGGCAATATTTT.

This clonotype was detected only a few times. This chain connects TRBV29-1 to TRBJ2-1; D may correspond to TRBD1 or TRBD2 (6 bases each). V was pared by 3 bases and J by 3 bases, with 12 bases between. The CDR3 has 14 amino acids. Germline loops: CDR1 SQVTM, CDR2 ANQGSEA. The CDR3 region has the DNA TGCAGCGTTGAGGAGGGGGGTATCTACAATGAGCAGTTCTTC. As protein: CSVEEGGIYNEQFF.

The chain combines TRBV12-3 or TRBV12-4 with TRBJ1-1, with D possibly matching TRBD1 (5 bases). The CDR3 loop spans 12 amino acids. Trimming pared 8 bases from V and 1 base from J, leaving 8 bases between. Here the CDR3 DNA reads TGTGCCAGCGGAAGGGGGAACACTGAAGCTTTCTTT. Amino acids: CASGRGNTEAFF.

This clonotype was counted between two and nine times. This chain connects TRBV6-6 to TRBJ1-5; a possible D gene is TRBD1 (5 bases). Trimming took off 7 bases at V and 7 bases at J, with 14 bases between the two ends. Germline-derived CDR1 and CDR2 are MNHNY and SVGAGI (reference sequence). The CDR3 sequence is 13 residues long. CDR3 DNA: TGTGCCAGCACCGTCAGGGTGCGGCAGCCCCAGCATTTT. It codes for CASTVRVRQPQHF.